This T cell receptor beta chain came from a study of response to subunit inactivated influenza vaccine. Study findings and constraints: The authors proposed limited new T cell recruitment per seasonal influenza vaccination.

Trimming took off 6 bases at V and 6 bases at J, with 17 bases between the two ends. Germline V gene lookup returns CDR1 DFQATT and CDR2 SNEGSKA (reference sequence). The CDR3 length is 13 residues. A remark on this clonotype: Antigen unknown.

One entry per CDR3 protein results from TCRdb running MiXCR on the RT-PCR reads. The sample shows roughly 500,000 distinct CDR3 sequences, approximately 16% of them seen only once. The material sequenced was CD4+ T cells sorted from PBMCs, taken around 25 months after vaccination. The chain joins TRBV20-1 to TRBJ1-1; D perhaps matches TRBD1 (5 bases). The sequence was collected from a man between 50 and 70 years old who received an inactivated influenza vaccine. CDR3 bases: TGCAGTGCGAAAACGACAGTGTTGGCTGAAGCTTTCTTT. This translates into CSAKTTVLAEAFF.